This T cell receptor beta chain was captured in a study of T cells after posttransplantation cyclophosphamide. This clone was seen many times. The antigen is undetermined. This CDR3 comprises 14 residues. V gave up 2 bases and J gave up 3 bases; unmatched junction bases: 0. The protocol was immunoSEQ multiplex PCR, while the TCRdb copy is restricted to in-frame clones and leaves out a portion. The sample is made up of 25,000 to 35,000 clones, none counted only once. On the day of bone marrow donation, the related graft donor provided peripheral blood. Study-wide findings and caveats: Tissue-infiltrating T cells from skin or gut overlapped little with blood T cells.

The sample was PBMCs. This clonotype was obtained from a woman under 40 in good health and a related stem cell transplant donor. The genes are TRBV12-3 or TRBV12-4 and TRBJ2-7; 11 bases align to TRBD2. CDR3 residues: CASSLLAGGYEQYF. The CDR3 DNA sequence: TGTGCCAGCAGTTTACTAGCGGGGGGCTACGAGCAGTACTTC.